This T cell receptor beta chain was retrieved from a study of cytomegalovirus exposure and HLA in healthy donors. The PCR contained 60 Vbeta and 13 Jbeta primers. The protocol was immunoSEQ multiplex PCR, while the TCRdb copy is restricted to in-frame clones and leaves out a portion. Among over 150,000 clones listed, about 80% were seen once. The CDR3 extends over 14 amino acids. V was pared by 6 bases and J by 4 bases, with 6 bases of the junction left unmatched. Germline CDR1 reads MNHEY; CDR2 reads SVGAGI. Study-level points and caveats: The authors reported that TCR beta sequences could predict HLA-A and HLA-B alleles. These predictions were accurate for most subjects in the first cohort. The authors assumed roughly uniform sequencing depth across donors for presence/absence analyses.

As regards this clone: The antigen remains undetermined.

This clonotype originated in a woman aged 40 to 50 in good health and CMV-seronegative. The chain recombines TRBV6-5 with TRBJ1-5; 7 positions agree with TRBD1. Sequenced material: PBMCs. CDR3 amino acids: CASRSGQVNQPQHF. The CDR3 DNA sequence: TGTGCCAGCAGATCCGGACAGGTAAATCAGCCCCAGCATTTT.